This is a list of T cell receptor beta chains from one sample in a study of shared clonotypes between healthy human individuals. Profiling relied on immunoSEQ multiplex PCR, and the TCRdb table lists in-frame clones only, not all of them. This sample carries around 300,000 clones, 87% of them seen once, and the ten largest clones take around 15%. Sample: memory CD8+ T cells sorted from blood. All receptors come from a man between 18 and 35 years old in good health. The CDR3 runs from the conserved cysteine through the conserved F or W. The D gene is left open where the match is weak. Clone size appears in some rows only: once, few, many, or a class for an expanded clone.

TGTGCCAGCAGTGAAGCTTTCTTT,CASSEAFF,TRBJ1-1,-,-,TRBV21-1
TGTGCCATCAGTGAGCTGCGGATGGATCCCTCCGAGCAGTACTTC,CAISELRMDPSEQYF,TRBJ2-7,-,-,TRBV10-3
TGTGCCGCTTCAGGGGGCTCCTATAATTCACCCCTCCACTTT,CAASGGSYNSPLHF,TRBJ1-6,TRBD1,-,TRBV28
TGTGCCAGCAGCTTAGAACCCCGGGACAGGGCCGCCTACGAGCAGTACTTC,CASSLEPRDRAAYEQYF,TRBJ2-7,TRBD1,-,TRBV7-8
TGTGCCAGCAGTTACCGAGTAATAGGAGTAGGAGAGACCCAGTACTTC,CASSYRVIGVGETQYF,TRBJ2-5,-,-,TRBV6-6
TGCGCCAGCAGTCCCGGCAGGGCCTATGGCTACACCTTC,CASSPGRAYGYTF,TRBJ1-2,-,-,TRBV10-1
TGTGCCGCACACGGCGGCAGCTCCTACGAGCAGTACTTC,CAAHGGSSYEQYF,TRBJ2-7,-,-,TRBV2
TGTGCCAGCAGCCCCACGGGACAGGGGCCGGGGGAGTATACGCAGTATTTT,CASSPTGQGPGEYTQYF,TRBJ2-3,TRBD1,-,TRBV13
TGTGCCAGCAGTGGGTTGTCGGGGGCGACGTACAATGAGCAGTTCTTC,CASSGLSGATYNEQFF,TRBJ2-1,-,-,TRBV2
TGCGCCAGCAGCCAAGATGGGACAGCCTCCTACGAGCAGTACTTC,CASSQDGTASYEQYF,TRBJ2-7,TRBD1,-,TRBV4-1
TGTGCCAGCAGCTTAGTTGTAAATGAGCAGTTCTTC,CASSLVVNEQFF,TRBJ2-1,-,-,TRBV11-2
TGCGCCAGCAGCCAAGGTGGGACAGGGGTCGTCGGGAACTACAATGAGCAGTTCTTC,CASSQGGTGVVGNYNEQFF,TRBJ2-1,TRBD1,-,TRBV4-1
TGCGCCAGCAGCCCGAGGACTAGCGGGGGGGAGTTCTTC,CASSPRTSGGEFF,TRBJ2-1,TRBD2,-,TRBV4-1
TGTGCCAGCAGCGTAGCTAAGACTAGATCGGCAGATACGCAGTATTTT,CASSVAKTRSADTQYF,TRBJ2-3,-,-,TRBV9
TGTGCCAGCAGCTTAGCACTGTATTACAATGAGCAGTTCTTC,CASSLALYYNEQFF,TRBJ2-1,-,-,TRBV7-8
TGTGCCAGCAGCTTGGGTCGGTGGGGGGAATCACACTACGAGCAGTACTTC,CASSLGRWGESHYEQYF,TRBJ2-7,-,-,TRBV5-6
TGCAGCGTTGATGGGGTCACTGAAGCTTTCTTT,CSVDGVTEAFF,TRBJ1-1,-,-,TRBV29-1
TGTGCCTGGAGTTCGGCTTATGGCTACACCTTC,CAWSSAYGYTF,TRBJ1-2,-,-,TRBV30
TGCGCCAGCAGCCAAGAGGGGATAGGGGGAGGAAGTGGCTACACCTTC,CASSQEGIGGGSGYTF,TRBJ1-2,-,-,TRBV4-1
TGTGCCAGCAGCGCAGACGTCGGGGGGTACTATGGCTACACCTTC,CASSADVGGYYGYTF,TRBJ1-2,-,many,TRBV9
TGTGCCAGCTCTGACACAGATACGCAGTATTTT,CASSDTDTQYF,TRBJ2-3,-,-,TRBV6-6
TGTGCCAGCAATAGCGGGGCCGTCGTAGATACGCAGTATTTT,CASNSGAVVDTQYF,TRBJ2-3,TRBD2,-,TRBV7-9
TGTGCCAGCAGCTTCGGGACAGGGAGGCACGAGCAGTACTTC,CASSFGTGRHEQYF,TRBJ2-7,TRBD1,once,TRBV5-6
TGTGCCAGCAGCGTGCGGCTAGCGGGCATATTCAACAATGAGCAGTTCTTC,CASSVRLAGIFNNEQFF,TRBJ2-1,TRBD2,-,TRBV9
TGTGCCAGCAGCTTACAGACCTCCTACGAGCAGTACTTC,CASSLQTSYEQYF,TRBJ2-7,-,medium-sized,TRBV11-2
TGTGCCAGCAGTGGGACAGCCTACGAGCAGTACTTC,CASSGTAYEQYF,TRBJ2-7,TRBD1,-,TRBV27
TGTGCCAGTAGTCCCACAGGGTATCACGAGACCCAGTACTTC,CASSPTGYHETQYF,TRBJ2-5,-,-,TRBV19
TGTGCCAGCGGTACCAGCACAGATACGCAGTATTTT,CASGTSTDTQYF,TRBJ2-3,-,-,TRBV6-5
TGTGCCAGCAGCCAAAGGCGACAGGGGGCGGCCCCCCTCTACGAGCAGTACTTC,CASSQRRQGAAPLYEQYF,TRBJ2-7,TRBD1,-,TRBV4-2